Listed here are 30 T cell receptor beta chains from one sample, sequenced in a study of monozygotic twins with inflammatory bowel disease. TCRdb reanalyzed the 5' RACE reads and collapses them to one entry per CDR3 protein, without DNA. The sample includes approximately 160,000 distinct CDR3 sequences. Sequencing was carried out using blood. These receptors were taken from a human donor with ulcerative colitis or Crohn's disease, or a healthy co-twin of an affected twin (not recorded which).

The chain has TRBV12-3 or TRBV12-4 and TRBJ1-5. The CDR3 is 14 residues long. The CDR3 sequence is CASRAGTSNQPQHF.

This chain connects TRBV28 to TRBJ2-1; the TCRdb call, TRBD1, lacks DNA for checking. The CDR3 contains 17 residues. Germline CDR1 MDHEN, CDR2 SYDVKM. The CDR3 here is CASHSWVVGASYNEQFF.

The rearrangement uses TRBV11-2 and TRBJ2-7. Germline V gene sequence: CDR1 SGHAT, CDR2 FQNNGV. CDR3 size: 14 residues. The chain's CDR3 is CASSLDRLSYEQYF.

The chain carries TRBV20-1 and TRBJ2-7; the D call from TCRdb, TRBD2, cannot be confirmed without DNA. Germline values: CDR1 DFQATT, CDR2 SNEGSKA (reference sequence). This CDR3 is built from 15 residues. The CDR3 here is CSASPLGGFSYEQYF.

The chain uses TRBV6-5 and TRBJ1-1; the TCRdb D gene call, TRBD1, has no DNA to confirm it. CDR3 length: 15 residues. CDR1 and CDR2 (germline): MNHEY, SVGAGI. The CDR3 sequence is CASSFSTGEVTEAFF.

The J gene is TRBJ1-2, the V gene TRBV5-5. This CDR3 is 14 amino acids long. CDR1 is SGHKS and CDR2 is YYEKEE in the germline V gene (reference sequence). Here the CDR3 reads CASSLRAGPYGYTF.

J is TRBJ1-2 and V is TRBV4-3. The CDR3 contains 16 residues. Germline CDR1 LGHNA, CDR2 YSLEER. The CDR3 loop reads CASSQGGTAGYDGYTF.

The V and J genes are TRBV5-1 and TRBJ2-2; TCRdb calls TRBD2, which cannot be checked without DNA. Per germline, CDR1 SGHRS and CDR2 YFSETQ. There are 16 residues in the CDR3. The CDR3 here is CASSPTGLRNTGELFF.

The gene calls are TRBV12-3 or TRBV12-4 and TRBJ2-5; TCRdb proposes TRBD1, but this gene call is untestable without DNA. This CDR3 has 15 amino acids. CDR3 sequence reads: CASTADREYKETQYF.

The V call is TRBV13, the J call TRBJ1-4. Germline assignment: CDR1 PRHDT and CDR2 FYEKMQ (reference sequence). CDR3 length equals 12 residues. CDR3 region: CASSLSLEKLFF.

The J gene is TRBJ2-7, the V gene TRBV14. The CDR3 contains 13 residues. Germline values: CDR1 SGHDN, CDR2 FVKESK. Here the CDR3 reads CASSQQTRYEQYF.

The chain links TRBV7-9 to TRBJ2-3; lacking DNA, the TRBD2 call made by TCRdb goes unchecked. The CDR3 totals 15 residues. CDR1 SEHNR and CDR2 FQNEAQ come from the germline V gene (reference sequence). The CDR3 protein is CASSLDSGGTDTQYF.

The V gene is TRBV4-1, the J gene TRBJ1-2. Germline-derived CDR1 and CDR2 are MGHRA and YSYEKL. The CDR3 runs 15 residues. The CDR3 loop reads CASSQELREDYGYTF.

The chain couples TRBV14 to TRBJ1-4; TCRdb designates TRBD1, a call that cannot be tested without DNA. The CDR3 has 15 amino acids. CDR1 is SGHDN and CDR2 is FVKESK in the germline V gene. The CDR3 spells CASSQGGRGHEKLFF.

The rearrangement uses TRBV21-1 and TRBJ2-1; the TRBD1 assignment by TCRdb is unverifiable without DNA. TRBV21-1 is a recognized pseudogene. The CDR3 loop spans 15 amino acids. The CDR3 here is CASNPLGQGWHEQFF.

V is TRBV27 and J is TRBJ2-1; TCRdb reports TRBD2, a call that lacks DNA to check it against. Germline values: CDR1 MNHEY, CDR2 SMNVEV (reference sequence). The length of the CDR3 is 15 residues. The CDR3 sequence is CASSPRVMISGEQFF.

V and J are TRBV7-9 and TRBJ1-2; TCRdb picks TRBD1, but there is no DNA to check that call. CDR3 length equals 14 residues. The germline V gene has CDR1 SEHNR and CDR2 FQNEAQ (reference sequence). CDR3: CASSIPTGYYGYTF.

This rearrangement joins TRBV6-1 to TRBJ2-2. Looked up from germline, CDR1 is MNHNS and CDR2 is SASEGT. The CDR3 totals 15 residues. CDR3 residues: CASTIRSGNTGELFF.

J is TRBJ2-1 and V is TRBV20-1; the TCRdb D gene call, TRBD2, has no DNA to confirm it. This CDR3 region has 12 residues. Germline loops: CDR1 DFQATT, CDR2 SNEGSKA (reference sequence). CDR3 region: CRIAGSANEQFF.

V usage is TRBV9 and J usage is TRBJ2-6. The CDR3 runs 13 residues. Germline CDR1 and CDR2: SGDLS and YYNGEE. The CDR3 protein is CASSVAGANVLTF.

The chain combines TRBV6-2 or TRBV6-3 with TRBJ1-5. The germline V gene has CDR1 MNHEY and CDR2 SVGEGT. The CDR3 has 13 residues. The CDR3 reads CATSVFPSQPQHF.

This chain connects TRBV30 to TRBJ2-1; TCRdb's D gene call, TRBD1, goes unchecked for lack of DNA. CDR1 is GTSNPN and CDR2 is SVGIG in the germline V gene (reference sequence). CDR3 length: 12 amino acids. CDR3 in amino acids: CAWRNGRNEQFF.

V and J are TRBV7-2 and TRBJ2-7; the D call of TRBD2 rests on TCRdb alone, since no DNA is present to check it. CDR1 is SGHTA, CDR2 FQGNSA, per germline. CDR3 length equals 14 residues. This CDR3 is CASSFGTASYEQYF.

This chain uses TRBV7-2 with TRBJ2-5; TCRdb lists TRBD1, though no DNA is available to test this call. The germline V gene has CDR1 SGHTA and CDR2 FQGNSA. The CDR3 extends over 14 amino acids. This CDR3 reads CASSLETHRGTQYF.

V and J are TRBV4-3 and TRBJ2-1; the D gene TCRdb calls, TRBD2, cannot be checked with no DNA. Germline CDR1 reads LGHNA; CDR2 reads YSLEER. The CDR3 has 15 amino acids. This CDR3 is CASSLSGMTYNEQFF.

The V gene is TRBV4-3, the J gene TRBJ2-1. The CDR3 totals 17 residues. CDR1 LGHNA and CDR2 YSLEER come from the germline V gene. This CDR3 reads CASSQGYKREALNEQFF.

The genes are TRBV5-1 and TRBJ1-1. The CDR3 length is 14 residues. CDR1 is SGHRS and CDR2 is YFSETQ in the germline V gene. The CDR3 sequence: CASSLMRGDTEAFF.

The V and J genes are TRBV27 and TRBJ1-5; TCRdb's assignment of TRBD1 cannot be checked, as there is no DNA. The length of the CDR3 is 17 residues. Germline CDR1 reads MNHEY; CDR2 reads SMNVEV (reference sequence). The CDR3 loop is CASADSPPQLGNQPQHF.

The CDR3 sequence: CSARRRGGSYNEQFF. This chain joins TRBV20-1 and TRBJ2-1; TCRdb's assignment of TRBD2 cannot be checked, as there is no DNA. Germline V gene data show CDR1 as DFQATT and CDR2 as SNEGSKA (reference sequence). The CDR3 spans 15 residues.

The J gene is TRBJ2-2, the V gene TRBV5-1. The CDR3 runs 16 residues. The V gene's germline CDR1 is SGHRS and CDR2 YFSETQ. The CDR3 loop is CASSLLGLPNTGELFF.